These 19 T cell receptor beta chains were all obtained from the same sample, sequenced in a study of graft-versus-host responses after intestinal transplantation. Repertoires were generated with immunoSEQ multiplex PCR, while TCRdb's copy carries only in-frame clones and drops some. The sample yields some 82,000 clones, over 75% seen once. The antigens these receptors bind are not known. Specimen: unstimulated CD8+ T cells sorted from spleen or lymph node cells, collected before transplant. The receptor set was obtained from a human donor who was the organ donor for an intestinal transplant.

CDR3 coding DNA: TGTGCCAGCAGCCAAGATCTTGGGCAGGGCTACAATTCACCCCTCCACTTT. This encodes CASSQDLGQGYNSPLHF. This rearrangement joins TRBV14 to TRBJ1-6; D possibly corresponds to TRBD1 (5 bases). This CDR3 has 17 amino acids. Germline V gene lookup returns CDR1 SGHDN and CDR2 FVKESK. V was cut by 0 bases and J by 7 bases, with 16 bases left in between.

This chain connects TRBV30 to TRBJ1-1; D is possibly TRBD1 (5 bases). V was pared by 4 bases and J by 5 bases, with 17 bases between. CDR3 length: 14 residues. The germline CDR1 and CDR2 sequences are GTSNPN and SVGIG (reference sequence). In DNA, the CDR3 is TGTGCCTGGAATCCAGGTTCCCCAGGGACTGAAGCTTTCTTT. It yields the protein CAWNPGSPGTEAFF.

CDR3 sequence (DNA): TGTGCCAGCAGCACTGGAGGGGGGAACACAGATACGCAGTATTTT. It translates to CASSTGGGNTDTQYF. This rearrangement joins TRBV7-6 to TRBJ2-3; either TRBD1 or TRBD2 may fit D (6 bases each). The CDR3 is 15 residues long. Germline V gene lookup returns CDR1 SGHVS and CDR2 FNYEAQ. The V end lost 5 bases, the J end lost 2 bases, and 14 bases lay between the germline ends.

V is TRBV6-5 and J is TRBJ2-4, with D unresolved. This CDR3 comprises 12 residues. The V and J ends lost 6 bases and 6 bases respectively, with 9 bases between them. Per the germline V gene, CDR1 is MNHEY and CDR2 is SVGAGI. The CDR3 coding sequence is TGTGCCAGCAGAGACTTCTCAAACATTCAGTACTTC. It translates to CASRDFSNIQYF.

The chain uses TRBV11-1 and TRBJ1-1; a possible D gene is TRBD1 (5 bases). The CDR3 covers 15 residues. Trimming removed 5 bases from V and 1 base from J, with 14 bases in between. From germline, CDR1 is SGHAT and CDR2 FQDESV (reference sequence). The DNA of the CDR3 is TGTGCCAGCAGCCTTTGGGACGGGTCGAACACTGAAGCTTTCTTT. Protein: CASSLWDGSNTEAFF.

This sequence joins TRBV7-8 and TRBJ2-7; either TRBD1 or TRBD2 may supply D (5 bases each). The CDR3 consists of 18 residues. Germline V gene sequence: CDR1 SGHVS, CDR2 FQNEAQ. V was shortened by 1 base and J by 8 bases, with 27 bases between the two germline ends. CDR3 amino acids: CASSLVLTYRDLEIQQYF. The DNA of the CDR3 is TGTGCCAGCAGCTTAGTGTTAACTTATAGGGACCTAGAGATCCAGCAGTACTTC.

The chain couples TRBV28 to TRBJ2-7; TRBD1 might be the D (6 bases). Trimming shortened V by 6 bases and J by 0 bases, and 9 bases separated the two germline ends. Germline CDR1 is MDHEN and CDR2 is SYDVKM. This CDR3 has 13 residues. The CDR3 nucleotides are TGTGCCAGCAGCAACAGGGACTCCTACGAGCAGTACTTC. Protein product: CASSNRDSYEQYF. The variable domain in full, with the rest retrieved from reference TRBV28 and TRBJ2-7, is DVKVTQSSRYLVKRTGEKVFLECVQDMDHENMFWYRQDPGLGLRLIYFSYDVKMKEKGDIPEGYSVSREKKERFSLILESASTNQTSMYLCASSNRDSYEQYFGPGTRLTVT.

In nucleotides, the CDR3 is TGTGCCAGCAGCAAAGGACGAGAACTTGGGGGGGAGGGGAACACTGAAGCTTTCTTT. Translating gives CASSKGRELGGEGNTEAFF. V gene TRBV21-1 combines with J gene TRBJ1-1. TRBV21-1 represents a pseudogene. The CDR3 has 19 residues.

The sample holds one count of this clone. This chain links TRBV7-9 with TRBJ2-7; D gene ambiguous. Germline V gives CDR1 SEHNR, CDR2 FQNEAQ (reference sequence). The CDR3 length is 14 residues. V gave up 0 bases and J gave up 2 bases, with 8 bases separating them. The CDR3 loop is CASSLAVNPYEQYF. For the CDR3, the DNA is TGTGCCAGCAGCTTAGCGGTGAACCCCTACGAGCAGTACTTC.

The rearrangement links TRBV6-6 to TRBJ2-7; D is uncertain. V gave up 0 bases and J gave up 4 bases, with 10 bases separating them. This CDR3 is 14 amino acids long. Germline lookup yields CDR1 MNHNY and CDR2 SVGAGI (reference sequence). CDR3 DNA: TGTGCCAGCAGTTACTCGCCCGACGGGTACGAGCAGTACTTC. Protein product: CASSYSPDGYEQYF.

The CDR3 coding sequence is TGTGCCAGCAGCCGTCAGACAGGGGCAGTGGGCGAGCAGTACTTC. Encoded protein: CASSRQTGAVGEQYF. The chain joins TRBV27 to TRBJ2-7; 8 bases are a match to TRBD1. The junction had 13 bases not matched to a gene; V was cut back by 6 bases and J by 6 bases. Germline lookup yields CDR1 MNHEY and CDR2 SMNVEV (reference sequence). CDR3 length equals 15 residues.

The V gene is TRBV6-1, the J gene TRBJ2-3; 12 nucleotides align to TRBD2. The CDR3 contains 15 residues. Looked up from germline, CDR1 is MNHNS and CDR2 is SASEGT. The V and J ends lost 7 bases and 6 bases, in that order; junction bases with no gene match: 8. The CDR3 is CASTLTSGGPDTQYF. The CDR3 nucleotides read TGTGCCAGCACCCTGACTAGCGGGGGCCCCGATACGCAGTATTTT.

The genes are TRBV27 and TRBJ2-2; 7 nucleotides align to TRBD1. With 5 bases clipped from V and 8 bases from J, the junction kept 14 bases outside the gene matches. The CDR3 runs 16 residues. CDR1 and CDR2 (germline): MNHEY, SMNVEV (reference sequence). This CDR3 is CASSRRQGPPRGELFF. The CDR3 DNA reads TGTGCCAGCAGTCGGCGACAGGGACCCCCAAGGGGGGAGCTGTTTTTT.

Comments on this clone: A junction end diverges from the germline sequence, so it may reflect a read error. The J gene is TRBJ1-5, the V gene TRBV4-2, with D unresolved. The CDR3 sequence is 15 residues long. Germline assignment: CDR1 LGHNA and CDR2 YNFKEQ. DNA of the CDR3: TGTGCCAGCAGTCAAGGACCGTTAAGCAATCAGCCCCAGCATTTT. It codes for CASSQGPLSNQPQHF.

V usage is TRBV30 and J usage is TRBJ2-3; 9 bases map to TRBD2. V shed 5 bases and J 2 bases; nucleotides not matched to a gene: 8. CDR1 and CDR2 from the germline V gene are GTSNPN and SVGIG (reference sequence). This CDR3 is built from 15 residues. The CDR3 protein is CAWDSLAGFTDTQYF. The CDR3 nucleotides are TGTGCCTGGGATTCTCTAGCGGGGTTCACAGATACGCAGTATTTT.

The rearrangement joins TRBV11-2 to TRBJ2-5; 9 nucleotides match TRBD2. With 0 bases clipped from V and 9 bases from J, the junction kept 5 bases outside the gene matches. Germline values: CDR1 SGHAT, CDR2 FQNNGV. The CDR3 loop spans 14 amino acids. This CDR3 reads CASSLEGLAGSQYF. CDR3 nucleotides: TGTGCCAGCAGCTTAGAGGGCCTAGCGGGATCCCAGTACTTC.

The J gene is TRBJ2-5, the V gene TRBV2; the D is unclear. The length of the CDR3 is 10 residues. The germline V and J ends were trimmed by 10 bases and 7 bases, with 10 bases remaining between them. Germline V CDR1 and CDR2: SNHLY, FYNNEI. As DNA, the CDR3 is TGTGCCACCTCACCCGGGACCCAGTACTTC. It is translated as CATSPGTQYF.

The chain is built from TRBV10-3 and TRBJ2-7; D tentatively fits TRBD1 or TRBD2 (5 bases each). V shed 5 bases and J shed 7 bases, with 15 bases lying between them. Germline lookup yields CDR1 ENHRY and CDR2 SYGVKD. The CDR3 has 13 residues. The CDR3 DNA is TGTGCCATCAGTAGGGACGGGCCTCAGGAGCAGTACTTC. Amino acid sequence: CAISRDGPQEQYF.

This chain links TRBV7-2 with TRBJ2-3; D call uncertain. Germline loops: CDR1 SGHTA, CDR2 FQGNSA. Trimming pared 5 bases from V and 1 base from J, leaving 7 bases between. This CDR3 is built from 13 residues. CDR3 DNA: TGTGCCAGCAGCGCAGTCCGCACAGATACGCAGTATTTT. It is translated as CASSAVRTDTQYF. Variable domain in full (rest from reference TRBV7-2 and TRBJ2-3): GAGVSQSPSNKVTEKGKDVELRCDPISGHTALYWYRQSLGQGLEFLIYFQGNSAPDKSGLPSDRFSAERTGGSVSTLTIQRTQQEDSAVYLCASSAVRTDTQYFGPGTRLTVL.